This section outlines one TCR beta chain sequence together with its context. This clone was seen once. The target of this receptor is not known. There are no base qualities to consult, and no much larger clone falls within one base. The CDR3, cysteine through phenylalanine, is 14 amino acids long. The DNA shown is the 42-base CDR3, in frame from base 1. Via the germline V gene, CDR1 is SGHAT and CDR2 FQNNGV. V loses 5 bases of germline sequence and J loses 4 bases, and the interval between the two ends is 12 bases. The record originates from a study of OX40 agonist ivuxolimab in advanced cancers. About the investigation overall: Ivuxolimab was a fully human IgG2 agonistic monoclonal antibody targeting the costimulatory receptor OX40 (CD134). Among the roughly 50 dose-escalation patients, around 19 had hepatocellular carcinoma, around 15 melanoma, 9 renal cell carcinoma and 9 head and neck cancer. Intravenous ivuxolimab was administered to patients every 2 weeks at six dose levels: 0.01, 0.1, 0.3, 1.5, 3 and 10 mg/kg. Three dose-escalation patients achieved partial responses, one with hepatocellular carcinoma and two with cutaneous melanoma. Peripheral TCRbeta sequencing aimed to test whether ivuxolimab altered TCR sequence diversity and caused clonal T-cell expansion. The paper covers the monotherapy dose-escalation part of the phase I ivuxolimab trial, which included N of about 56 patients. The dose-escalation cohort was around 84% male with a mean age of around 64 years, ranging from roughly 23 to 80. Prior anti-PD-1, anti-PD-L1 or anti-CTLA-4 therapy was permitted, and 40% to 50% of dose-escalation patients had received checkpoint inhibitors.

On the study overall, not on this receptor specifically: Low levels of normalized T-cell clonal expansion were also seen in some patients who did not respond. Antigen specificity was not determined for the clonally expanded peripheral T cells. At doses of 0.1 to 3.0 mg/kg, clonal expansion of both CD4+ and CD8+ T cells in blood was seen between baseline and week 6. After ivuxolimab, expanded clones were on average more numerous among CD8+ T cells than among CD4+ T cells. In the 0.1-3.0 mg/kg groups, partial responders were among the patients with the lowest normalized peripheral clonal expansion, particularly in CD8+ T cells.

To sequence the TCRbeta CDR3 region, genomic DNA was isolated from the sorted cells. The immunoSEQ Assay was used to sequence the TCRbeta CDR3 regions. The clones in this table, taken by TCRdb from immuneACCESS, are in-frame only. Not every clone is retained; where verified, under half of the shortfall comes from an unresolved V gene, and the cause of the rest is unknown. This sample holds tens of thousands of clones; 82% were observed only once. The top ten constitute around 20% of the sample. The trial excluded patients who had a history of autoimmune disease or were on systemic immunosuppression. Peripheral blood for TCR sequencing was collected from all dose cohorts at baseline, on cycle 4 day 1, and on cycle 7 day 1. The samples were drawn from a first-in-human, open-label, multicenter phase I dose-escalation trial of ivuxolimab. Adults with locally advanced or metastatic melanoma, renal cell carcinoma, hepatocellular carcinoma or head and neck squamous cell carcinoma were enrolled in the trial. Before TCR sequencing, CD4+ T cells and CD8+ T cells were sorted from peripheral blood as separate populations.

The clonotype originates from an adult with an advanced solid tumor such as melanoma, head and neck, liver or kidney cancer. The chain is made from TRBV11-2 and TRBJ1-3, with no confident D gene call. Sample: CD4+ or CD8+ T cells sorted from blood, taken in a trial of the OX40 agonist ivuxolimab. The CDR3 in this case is CASSATGSGNTIYF. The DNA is TGTGCCAGCAGCGCAACGGGGTCCGGAAACACCATATATTTT. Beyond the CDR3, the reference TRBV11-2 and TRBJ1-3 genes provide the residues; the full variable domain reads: EAGVAQSPRYKIIEKRQSVAFWCNPISGHATLYWYQQILGQGPKLLIQFQNNGVVDDSQLPKDRFSAERLKGVDSTLKIQPAKLEDSAVYLCASSATGSGNTIYFGEGSWLTVV.